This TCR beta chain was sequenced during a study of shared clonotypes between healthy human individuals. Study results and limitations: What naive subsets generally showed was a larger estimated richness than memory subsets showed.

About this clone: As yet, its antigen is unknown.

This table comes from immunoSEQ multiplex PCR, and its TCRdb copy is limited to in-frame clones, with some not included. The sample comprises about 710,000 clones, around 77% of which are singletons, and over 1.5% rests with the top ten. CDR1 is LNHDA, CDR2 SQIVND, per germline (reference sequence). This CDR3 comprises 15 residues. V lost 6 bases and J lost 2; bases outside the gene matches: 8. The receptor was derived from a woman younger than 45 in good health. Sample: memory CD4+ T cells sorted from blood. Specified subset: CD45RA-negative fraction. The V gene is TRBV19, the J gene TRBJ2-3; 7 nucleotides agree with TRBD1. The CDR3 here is CASSPGTAITDTQYF. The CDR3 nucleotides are TGTGCCAGTAGCCCCGGGACAGCTATCACAGATACGCAGTATTTT.